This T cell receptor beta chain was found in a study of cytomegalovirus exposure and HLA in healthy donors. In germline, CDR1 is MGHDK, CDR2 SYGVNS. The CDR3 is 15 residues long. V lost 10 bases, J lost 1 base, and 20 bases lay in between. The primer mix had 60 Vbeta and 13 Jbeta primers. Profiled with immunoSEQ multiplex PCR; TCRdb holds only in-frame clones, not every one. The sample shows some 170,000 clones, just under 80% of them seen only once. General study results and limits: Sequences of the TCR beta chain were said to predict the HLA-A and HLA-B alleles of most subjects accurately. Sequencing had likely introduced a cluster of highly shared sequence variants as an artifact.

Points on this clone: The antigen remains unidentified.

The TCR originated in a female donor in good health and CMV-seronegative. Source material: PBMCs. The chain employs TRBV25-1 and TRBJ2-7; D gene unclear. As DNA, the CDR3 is TGTGCCATTCCCCTAGGTGTCCAAGGATCCTACGAGCAGTACTTC. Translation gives CAIPLGVQGSYEQYF.